One sample yielded the 30 T cell receptor beta chains listed below, sequenced in a study. TCRdb analysed the RT-PCR reads with MiXCR anew, one entry per CDR3 protein. The sample has about 680,000 distinct CDR3 sequences; 11% to 15% are singletons. The specimen was memory CD4+ T cells from blood. The receptors come from a female donor in good health, serving as a healthy control.

The chain combines TRBV4-1 with TRBJ2-7; TRBD1 matches at 7 bases. Germline V CDR1 and CDR2: MGHRA, YSYEKL. After removal of 3 bases from V and 6 bases from J, the junction contained 8 bases not matched to a gene. This CDR3 spans 14 amino acids. For the CDR3, the DNA is TGCGCCAGCAGCCATCCCGACAGGGACGGCGAGCAGTACTTC. Translated, it gives CASSHPDRDGEQYF.

At least ten counts were recorded for this clonotype. CDR3 region: CASSSQGEFNSPLHF. For the CDR3, the DNA is TGTGCCAGCAGCTCCCAGGGGGAGTTTAATTCACCCCTCCACTTT. The chain has TRBV12-3 or TRBV12-4 and TRBJ1-6; 7 positions match TRBD1. This CDR3 region has 15 residues. The J segment lost 6 bases and the V segment lost 6 bases, leaving 8 bases of the junction unmatched.

This clonotype is a singleton in its sample. One junction end does not reproduce the germline sequence, and a read error may be involved. The chain couples TRBV20-1 to TRBJ2-2, with a tentative D call TRBD2 (6 bases). The CDR3 is 10 amino acids. Per germline, CDR1 DFQATT and CDR2 SNEGSKA (reference sequence). The CDR3: CSAPPGGLFF. As DNA, the CDR3 is TGCAGTGCACCACCCGGGGGGCTGTTTTTT.

The chain employs TRBV12-3 or TRBV12-4 and TRBJ1-1, with a possible D match to TRBD1 (5 bases). Deletions cut 2 bases from V and 1 base from J, with 11 bases between. The CDR3 is made up of 15 amino acids. CDR3 DNA sequence: TGTGCCAGCAGTTTACTGGCAGGGAGGAACACTGAAGCTTTCTTT. This encodes CASSLLAGRNTEAFF.

J is TRBJ1-5 and V is TRBV19; D is unresolved. Trimming took 3 bases from V and 3 from J, leaving 12 bases between them. This CDR3 is built from 15 residues. CDR1 and CDR2 (germline): LNHDA, SQIVND (reference sequence). The CDR3 nucleotides are TGTGCCAGTAGTATTGGGTCAGGACTCAATCAGCCCCAGCATTTT. Translation: CASSIGSGLNQPQHF.

This clonotype occurred a few times. The chain is built from TRBV20-1 and TRBJ1-3; TRBD1 agrees at 7 bases. This CDR3 is 15 amino acids long. V was clipped by 0 bases and J by 6 bases; unmatched bases: 8. The germline gives CDR1 DFQATT, CDR2 SNEGSKA (reference sequence). CDR3 in DNA: TGCAGTGCTAGAGATCAGAGCGGGACAGCAAACACCATATATTTT. Translated, it gives CSARDQSGTANTIYF.

The chain is built from TRBV20-1 and TRBJ2-7, with 8 bases identical to TRBD2. This CDR3 contains 15 residues. CDR1 and CDR2 from the germline V gene are DFQATT and SNEGSKA (reference sequence). Unmatched junction bases numbered 10, after V lost 6 bases and J lost 0 bases. The CDR3 DNA reads TGCAGTGCCCCTTCGGGGGGACTAGGCTCCTACGAGCAGTACTTC. Its protein product is CSAPSGGLGSYEQYF.

This clonotype was picked up many times. The chain couples TRBV18 to TRBJ2-5, with D uncertain. The CDR3 is 16 amino acids. CDR1 is KGHSH, CDR2 LQKENI, per germline. V lost 2 bases to trimming and J lost 3 bases, with 16 bases between them. The CDR3 here is CASSPNQKTGKETQYF. The CDR3 DNA follows: TGTGCCAGCTCACCAAATCAGAAAACTGGTAAAGAGACCCAGTACTTC.

This clonotype was recorded many times. The V and J genes are TRBV7-2 and TRBJ2-4; D is unresolved. The CDR3 extends over 13 amino acids. V was cut by 0 bases and J by 5 bases, with 5 bases left in between. Per germline, CDR1 SGHTA and CDR2 FQGNSA. This CDR3 reads CASSLAGENIQYF. The CDR3 coding sequence is TGTGCCAGCAGCTTAGCGGGCGAAAACATTCAGTACTTC.

This clonotype was detected ten times or more. This sequence joins TRBV10-2 and TRBJ1-2; 9 bases fit TRBD1. The CDR3 consists of 12 residues. Germline values: CDR1 WSHSY, CDR2 SAAADI. Losses at the gene ends were 2 bases for V and 8 bases for J; bases not matched to a gene: 0. This CDR3 is CASSETGGGYTF. The CDR3 DNA reads as TGCGCCAGCAGTGAGACAGGGGGCGGCTACACCTTC.

This clonotype was counted ten times or more. DNA for the CDR3: TGTGCCAGCAGCTCCCGGGGTAGGTCGACCTACAATGAGCAGTTCTTC. Translated, it gives CASSSRGRSTYNEQFF. The chain employs TRBV7-3 and TRBJ2-1, with a possible D match to TRBD2 (5 bases). The CDR3 is 16 amino acids. Germline CDR1 is SGHTA and CDR2 is FQGTGA. Deletions cut 4 bases from V and 2 bases from J, with 15 bases between.

This clonotype was detected only a few times. V usage is TRBV7-2 and J usage is TRBJ2-2; D ambiguous. The germline gives CDR1 SGHTA, CDR2 FQGNSA. This CDR3 has 15 residues. With 2 bases removed from V and 5 bases from J, the gap between germline ends came to 12 bases. For the CDR3, the DNA is TGTGCCAGCAGCTTATCTATCCTAGGGACCGGGGAGCTGTTTTTT. This translates into CASSLSILGTGELFF.

This clonotype was seen a few times. The chain is built from TRBV7-9 and TRBJ1-2; D remains ambiguous. Trimming pared 1 base from V and 9 bases from J, leaving 9 bases between. The CDR3 loop spans 12 amino acids. Germline CDR1 and CDR2: SEHNR and FQNEAQ (reference sequence). The CDR3 here is CASSLEDLRYTF. CDR3 nucleotides: TGTGCCAGCAGCTTAGAGGACCTACGCTACACCTTC. Full variable domain (rest looked up from reference TRBV7-9 and TRBJ1-2): DTGVSQNPRHKITKRGQNVTFRCDPISEHNRLYWYRQTLGQGPEFLTYFQNEAQLEKSRLLSDRFSAERPKGSFSTLEIQRTEQGDSAMYLCASSLEDLRYTFGSGTRLTVV.

This clonotype was detected a few times. The gene calls are TRBV9 and TRBJ2-1; D unresolved. Trimming removed 0 bases from V and 9 bases from J, with 10 bases in between. This CDR3 is 13 amino acids long. Germline V gene sequence: CDR1 SGDLS, CDR2 YYNGEE. The CDR3 sequence is CASSVAGSPEQFF. CDR3 nucleotides: TGTGCCAGCAGCGTAGCTGGATCCCCTGAGCAGTTCTTC.

This chain uses TRBV6-5 with TRBJ1-3; D is unresolved. Trimming stripped 4 bases from V and 2 bases from J, with 18 bases between. The CDR3 has 17 amino acids. The germline V gene encodes CDR1 MNHEY and CDR2 SVGAGI. CDR3 in DNA: TGTGCCAGCAGTTTGACATGCCCCGAGGTAGCTGGAAACACCATATATTTT. It yields the protein CASSLTCPEVAGNTIYF.

This clonotype was counted between two and nine times. V and J are TRBV11-2 and TRBJ2-1, with 11 bases aligning to TRBD2. This CDR3 is built from 18 residues. Germline assignment: CDR1 SGHAT and CDR2 FQNNGV. After removal of 5 bases from V and 2 bases from J, the junction contained 11 bases not matched to a gene. CDR3 sequence (DNA): TGTGCCAGCAGCCCGAGCGCCGGACTAGCGGGCGCCTACAATGAGCAGTTCTTC. It codes for CASSPSAGLAGAYNEQFF.

This clonotype was seen a handful of times. The chain recombines TRBV6-6 with TRBJ2-7; 9 nucleotides line up with TRBD2. The CDR3 spans 14 residues. The ends lost 7 bases at V and 2 bases at J; junction bases unmatched: 6. From germline, CDR1 is MNHNY and CDR2 SVGAGI (reference sequence). Here the CDR3 reads CASTRAGGAYEQYF. The CDR3, as DNA: TGTGCCAGCACACGGGCGGGAGGGGCCTACGAGCAGTACTTC.

This clonotype has at least ten counts. The gene calls are TRBV7-2 and TRBJ1-4, with 9 bases fitting TRBD1. V shed 5 bases, J shed 8 bases, and the junction held 6 bases outside the gene matches. Germline V CDR1 and CDR2: SGHTA, FQGNSA. The CDR3 extends over 14 amino acids. DNA for the CDR3: TGTGCCAGCAGCCGGGACAGGGAAGGAGAAAAACTGTTTTTT. This sequence encodes CASSRDREGEKLFF.

DNA of the CDR3: TGTGCCATCAGCCGGGACGGGGATCAGCCCCAGCATTTT. This sequence encodes CAISRDGDQPQHF. The chain carries TRBV10-3 and TRBJ1-5; tentative D call: TRBD1 (5 bases). V lost 6 bases and J 5 bases, leaving 11 bases between the germline ends. The CDR3 consists of 13 residues. Germline assignment: CDR1 ENHRY and CDR2 SYGVKD.

The genes are TRBV7-9 and TRBJ2-7; D remains unclear. The CDR3 extends over 17 amino acids. Trimming stripped 1 base from V and 2 bases from J, with 18 bases between. From germline, CDR1 is SEHNR and CDR2 FQNEAQ (reference sequence). In nucleotides, the CDR3 is TGTGCCAGCAGCTTAGGAACCAACGCGGCCCTAACCTACGAGCAGTACTTC. It yields the protein CASSLGTNAALTYEQYF.

In this sample, this clonotype turned up a few times. The chain links TRBV5-6 to TRBJ2-1, with 13 bases fitting TRBD2. This CDR3 contains 15 residues. V lost 7 bases, J lost 7 bases, and 8 bases stayed unmatched. Per the germline V gene, CDR1 is SGHDT and CDR2 is YYEEEE. CDR3 protein: CASGRLAGGKNEQFF. As DNA, the CDR3 is TGTGCCAGCGGAAGACTAGCGGGAGGTAAGAATGAGCAGTTCTTC.

This clonotype turned up a few times. This sequence joins TRBV7-9 and TRBJ2-2; D is uncertain. V lost 5 bases and J 6 bases, leaving 16 bases between the germline ends. CDR1 SEHNR and CDR2 FQNEAQ come from the germline V gene (reference sequence). CDR3 length: 15 amino acids. CDR3: CASSPDVGLPGELFF. The CDR3 nucleotides are TGTGCCAGCAGCCCAGACGTCGGGCTGCCCGGGGAGCTGTTTTTT.

The chain uses TRBV11-2 and TRBJ2-5; 9 bases line up with TRBD1. The CDR3 is 15 residues long. The trim removed 5 bases at V and 1 base at J, leaving 5 bases unmatched. CDR1 is SGHAT and CDR2 is FQNNGV in the germline V gene. CDR3 sequence reads: CASSALQGAQETQYF. The CDR3 bases are TGTGCCAGCAGCGCCCTACAGGGGGCCCAAGAGACCCAGTACTTC.

This clonotype has only a few counts. V gene TRBV5-6 combines with J gene TRBJ2-3; 8 bases line up with TRBD1. This CDR3 has 15 amino acids. CDR1 is SGHDT and CDR2 is YYEEEE in the germline V gene. J gave up 1 base and V 4 bases, and 5 bases lay outside the gene matches. CDR3 loop: CASSLWDRRTDTQYF. In nucleotides, the CDR3 is TGTGCCAGCAGCCTCTGGGACAGGCGCACAGATACGCAGTATTTT.

This clonotype came up a few times. V and J are TRBV5-1 and TRBJ1-1; TRBD1 is a possible D gene (5 bases). The CDR3 has 14 amino acids. Germline values: CDR1 SGHRS, CDR2 YFSETQ. The V gene lost 4 bases and the J gene lost 1 base, with 11 bases spanning the gap. The CDR3 DNA reads TGCGCCAGCAGCATACATCAGGGGAACACTGAAGCTTTCTTT. Translating it yields CASSIHQGNTEAFF. The full variable domain, its missing parts supplied by reference TRBV5-1 and TRBJ1-1, is KAGVTQTPRYLIKTRGQQVTLSCSPISGHRSVSWYQQTPGQGLQFLFEYFSETQRNKGNFPGRFSGRQFSNSRSEMNVSTLELGDSALYLCASSIHQGNTEAFFGQGTRLTVV.

The chain carries TRBV4-3 and TRBJ1-2; unclear D gene. Trimming removed 1 base from V and 3 bases from J, with 9 bases in between. Germline CDR1 LGHNA, CDR2 YSLEER. This CDR3 has 14 residues. The CDR3, as DNA: TGCGCCAGCAGCCAAGCCTTGCCAGACTATGGCTACACCTTC. Protein sequence: CASSQALPDYGYTF.

This clonotype was counted only a few times. The V call is TRBV20-1, the J call TRBJ2-1; TRBD2 might be the D (6 bases). Germline CDR1 DFQATT, CDR2 SNEGSKA (reference sequence). Trimming stripped 6 bases from V and 1 base from J, with 28 bases between. The CDR3 is 19 amino acids. DNA for the CDR3: TGCAGTGCCAGGAGGTTGGGACCCCCGCTTGGGGGGTCCTACAATGAGCAGTTCTTC. This gives the protein CSARRLGPPLGGSYNEQFF.

This clonotype was observed many times. This chain links TRBV7-2 with TRBJ2-1; 9 nucleotides align to TRBD2. V trimming: 5 bases; J trimming: 0 bases; junction bases outside the gene matches: 2. The CDR3 totals 15 residues. Germline V gene lookup returns CDR1 SGHTA and CDR2 FQGNSA. The CDR3 loop is CASSNSGSSYNEQFF. As DNA, the CDR3 is TGTGCCAGCAGCAATAGCGGGAGCTCCTACAATGAGCAGTTCTTC.

This chain joins TRBV24-1 and TRBJ2-7; no reliable D call. V was trimmed by 5 bases and J by 2 bases, leaving 9 bases between them. CDR1 KGHDR and CDR2 SFDVKD come from the germline V gene. This CDR3 spans 13 amino acids. The chain's CDR3 is CATSGRNPYEQYF. DNA of the CDR3: TGTGCCACCAGTGGCAGGAACCCCTACGAGCAGTACTTC.

This clonotype was detected many times. J is TRBJ2-5 and V is TRBV28, with TRBD1 matching over 7 bases. This CDR3 contains 13 residues. The V gene's germline CDR1 is MDHEN and CDR2 SYDVKM. Losses at the gene ends were 6 bases for V and 7 bases for J; bases not matched to a gene: 8. The chain's CDR3 is CASRTTGDGTQYF. The CDR3, as DNA: TGTGCCAGCAGAACTACAGGGGATGGGACCCAGTACTTC.